The 8 T cell receptor beta chains in this list originate from one sample, sequenced in a study of graft-versus-host responses after intestinal transplantation. The antigens these receptors bind are not known. Clones were read by immunoSEQ multiplex PCR, and TCRdb kept only the in-frame ones, dropping some. The sample contains more than 95,000 clones, roughly nine tenths of which appear only once. This material consisted of unstimulated CD4+ T cells sorted from spleen or lymph node cells, taken before intestinal transplant. The receptors were sampled from a human donor who received an intestinal transplant.

The chain combines TRBV7-2 with TRBJ1-2; unclear D gene. The germline V and J ends were trimmed by 3 bases and 7 bases, with 6 bases remaining between them. Germline loops: CDR1 SGHTA, CDR2 FQGNSA. CDR3 length: 11 residues. CDR3 bases: TGTGCCAGCAGCTTGGATGCTGGCTACACCTTC. This encodes CASSLDAGYTF.

This chain connects TRBV18 to TRBJ2-2, with no clear D. The CDR3 is made up of 14 amino acids. Trimming cost V 3 bases and J 4 bases, with 9 bases left between them. Germline assignment: CDR1 KGHSH and CDR2 LQKENI. The CDR3 sequence is CASSPWQSTGELFF. The CDR3 region has the DNA TGTGCCAGCTCACCCTGGCAGAGCACCGGGGAGCTGTTTTTT.

The rearrangement joins TRBV2 to TRBJ2-7, with 9 bases matching TRBD2. CDR1 is SNHLY and CDR2 is FYNNEI in the germline V gene. The CDR3 consists of 15 residues. The V gene end was trimmed by 6 bases and the J gene end by 2 bases; junction bases not matched to a gene: 8. CDR3 nucleotide sequence: TGTGCCAGCAGCGACCTCCTAGCGGGAACCTACGAGCAGTACTTC. Protein sequence: CASSDLLAGTYEQYF.

V is TRBV6-1 and J is TRBJ2-7; TRBD2 agrees at 9 bases. V dropped 2 bases and J dropped 3; count of bases not matched to a gene: 17. The CDR3 has 19 amino acids. Germline assignment: CDR1 MNHNS and CDR2 SASEGT. CDR3 loop: CASSESASGNPSFFYEQYF. The CDR3 DNA sequence: TGTGCCAGCAGTGAATCGGCTAGCGGGAACCCTAGTTTCTTCTACGAGCAGTACTTC.

The V and J genes are TRBV29-1 and TRBJ1-2; 7 bases line up with TRBD1. The CDR3 contains 14 residues. In germline, CDR1 is SQVTM, CDR2 ANQGSEA. Trimming took 5 bases from V and 2 from J; bases not matched to a gene: 8. CDR3 DNA: TGCAGCGTTCACCCCCGACAGGGCAACTATGGCTACACCTTC. Translation: CSVHPRQGNYGYTF.

V is TRBV29-1 and J is TRBJ2-7, with D unresolved. The CDR3 consists of 10 residues. Germline V lookup: CDR1 SQVTM, CDR2 ANQGSEA. Trimming took off 6 bases at V and 3 bases at J, with 6 bases between the two ends. Written as DNA, the CDR3 is TGCAGCGTGCTCTACTACGAGCAGTACTTC. It codes for CSVLYYEQYF.

About this clone itself: One junction end disagrees with the germline gene, perhaps due to a read error. The CDR3 sequence is CASSIDSYNRPQHF. In nucleotides, the CDR3 is TGTGCCAGCAGTATCGACAGTTACAATCGGCCCCAGCATTTT. The chain is built from TRBV27 and TRBJ1-5; tentative D call: TRBD1 (5 bases). This CDR3 has 14 residues. Germline CDR1 is MNHEY and CDR2 is SMNVEV (reference sequence).

The genes are TRBV4-1 and TRBJ2-7, with 7 bases lining up with TRBD1. CDR3 length: 13 amino acids. From germline, CDR1 is MGHRA and CDR2 YSYEKL. V was pared by 4 bases and J by 3 bases, with 3 bases of the junction left unmatched. The CDR3 reads CASSLGTDYEQYF. For the CDR3, the DNA is TGCGCCAGCAGCCTGGGGACAGACTACGAGCAGTACTTC.